This T cell receptor (beta chain) was sequenced for a study of control samples from healthy donors and cancer patients. TCRdb's copy holds only in-frame clones and misses some; the assay was immunoSEQ multiplex PCR. The data hold around 130,000 clones, with more than 70% observed a single time. The sequence derives from a man aged 50-59 years in good health. The material sequenced was blood.

Here the CDR3 DNA reads TGTGCCAGCAGCTTGGAGAGATCTGAAGCTTTCTTT. This sequence encodes CASSLERSEAFF. The V gene is TRBV7-9, the J gene TRBJ1-1; D unresolved. The CDR3 length is 12 residues. The germline V gene encodes CDR1 SEHNR and CDR2 FQNEAQ (reference sequence). The V end lost 3 bases, the J end lost 6 bases, and 8 bases lay between the germline ends.